One sample yielded the 24 T cell receptor beta chains listed below, sequenced in a study of PD-1 blockade in classical Hodgkin lymphoma. Described time point: cycle 4 day 1 (C4D1), after 5 to 7 weeks of nivolumab. After autologous stem cell transplantation all patients relapsed, and prior brentuximab vedotin exposure differed between cohorts. Assay used: immunoSEQ multiplex PCR; TCRdb lists only in-frame clones, some missing. The sample consists of some 7,000 clones, about 70% of them appearing once. Sequencing was performed on peripheral blood mononuclear cells (PBMCs), taken before the fourth cycle of nivolumab. The receptors come from a human donor with classical Hodgkin lymphoma.

J is TRBJ2-7 and V is TRBV27; 11 bases agree with TRBD2. Trimming cost V 6 bases and J 4 bases; bases outside gene matches: 8. Germline CDR1 is MNHEY and CDR2 is SMNVEV (reference sequence). The CDR3 loop spans 15 amino acids. DNA of the CDR3: TGTGCCAGCAGCAAACTAGCGGGAGACCCGTACGAGCAGTACTTC. As protein: CASSKLAGDPYEQYF.

The rearrangement joins TRBV6-6 to TRBJ2-7, with D hard to call. The CDR3 length is 11 residues. With 5 bases removed from V and 7 bases from J, the gap between germline ends came to 9 bases. Germline CDR1 reads MNHNY; CDR2 reads SVGAGI (reference sequence). In nucleotides, the CDR3 is TGTGCCAGCAGTGCTCTCCGGGAGCAGTACTTC. It codes for CASSALREQYF.

The chain uses TRBV5-3 and TRBJ1-2; D ambiguous. TRBV5-3 is known as an ORF, though its function is uncertain. V lost 5 bases and J lost 1, with 18 bases in between. CDR3 size: 16 residues. The CDR3 DNA follows: TGTGCCAGAAGACGACCTCGGGAACTGTTTAACTATGGCTACACCTTC. It codes for CARRRPRELFNYGYTF.

This rearrangement joins TRBV4-1 to TRBJ2-7, with TRBD2 matching 7 bases. V shed 4 bases and J 3 bases; nucleotides not matched to a gene: 12. The CDR3 is made up of 16 amino acids. Germline V gives CDR1 MGHRA, CDR2 YSYEKL. The CDR3 reads CASSRPTSRGSYEQYF. Here the CDR3 DNA reads TGCGCCAGCAGCCGTCCAACGTCGCGGGGGAGCTACGAGCAGTACTTC.

The V gene is TRBV15, the J gene TRBJ1-1; D not resolved. From germline, CDR1 is LNHNV and CDR2 YYDKDF (reference sequence). This CDR3 spans 14 amino acids. V lost 0 bases, J lost 6 bases, and 11 bases lay in between. In nucleotides, the CDR3 is TGTGCCACCAGCAGAGATTGGCCTGCCCCTGAAGCTTTCTTT. Its protein product is CATSRDWPAPEAFF.

V usage is TRBV28 and J usage is TRBJ2-5; TRBD1 aligns across 10 bases. J was trimmed by 7 bases and V by 5 bases; bases with no gene match: 16. Germline V gene lookup returns CDR1 MDHEN and CDR2 SYDVKM. The CDR3 runs to 17 residues. CDR3 protein: CASSPPFGTGVPVTQYF. The CDR3 nucleotides are TGTGCCAGCAGTCCCCCCTTCGGGACAGGGGTTCCGGTGACCCAGTACTTC.

In the case of this clone: Other DNA sequences in this sample translate to the same CDR3. V and J are TRBV18 and TRBJ1-4; D call uncertain. V lost 4 bases, J lost 0 bases, and 6 bases lay in between. Germline V gene lookup returns CDR1 KGHSH and CDR2 LQKENI. CDR3 length: 14 amino acids. Written as DNA, the CDR3 is TGTGCCAGCTCACTCAGATCAACTAATGAAAAACTGTTTTTT. Amino acid sequence: CASSLRSTNEKLFF.

CDR3 sequence: CASSMRGGNYNEQFF. In nucleotides, the CDR3 is TGTGCCAGTAGTATGAGAGGGGGGAATTACAATGAGCAGTTCTTC. The genes are TRBV19 and TRBJ2-1; D could derive from TRBD1 or TRBD2 (6 bases each). This CDR3 contains 15 residues. Trimming cost V 3 bases and J 4 bases, with 13 bases left between them. CDR1 and CDR2 (germline): LNHDA, SQIVND (reference sequence).

The chain combines TRBV7-3 with TRBJ2-2, with 7 nucleotides matching TRBD2. Germline loops: CDR1 SGHTA, CDR2 FQGTGA. The CDR3 has 15 residues. V gave up 4 bases and J gave up 3 bases; unmatched junction bases: 5. CDR3: CASSSGLGDTGELFF. As DNA, the CDR3 is TGTGCCAGCAGCTCCGGACTAGGCGACACCGGGGAGCTGTTTTTT.

The chain carries TRBV28 and TRBJ1-5; no definite D call. In germline, CDR1 is MDHEN, CDR2 SYDVKM. V was pared by 5 bases and J by 4 bases, with 21 bases between. The CDR3 runs 17 residues. This chain's CDR3 is CASSTRTAAPGNQPQHF. CDR3 bases: TGTGCCAGCAGTACACGGACGGCGGCTCCTGGGAATCAGCCCCAGCATTTT.

This chain joins TRBV7-8 and TRBJ2-1; no reliable D call. The germline CDR1 and CDR2 sequences are SGHVS and FQNEAQ. Trimming took 1 base from V and 1 from J, leaving 11 bases between them. This CDR3 contains 16 residues. The CDR3, as DNA: TGTGCCAGCAGCTTAGAGGTCCCGGCGTCCTACAATGAGCAGTTCTTC. It is translated as CASSLEVPASYNEQFF.

The V gene is TRBV7-3, the J gene TRBJ2-3; D is tentatively TRBD1 or TRBD2 (5 bases each). The CDR3 extends over 15 amino acids. V was clipped by 5 bases and J by 0 bases, with 12 bases between them. The V gene's germline CDR1 is SGHTA and CDR2 FQGTGA. The CDR3 DNA follows: TGTGCCAGCAGCCCCGGGACCGTAAGCACAGATACGCAGTATTTT. This encodes CASSPGTVSTDTQYF. Filled out from reference TRBV7-3 and TRBJ2-3, the complete variable domain reads GAGVSQTPSNKVTEKGKYVELRCDPISGHTALYWYRQSLGQGPEFLIYFQGTGAADDSGLPNDRFFAVRPEGSVSTLKIQRTERGDSAVYLCASSPGTVSTDTQYFGPGTRLTVL.

This clone occurred once. The V gene is TRBV7-8, the J gene TRBJ2-7, with 8 bases fitting TRBD2. The CDR3 sequence is 15 residues long. The ends lost 0 bases at V and 3 bases at J; junction bases unmatched: 4. Germline CDR1 SGHVS, CDR2 FQNEAQ. CDR3 loop: CASSLARGAVYEQYF. For the CDR3, the DNA is TGTGCCAGCAGCTTAGCGCGGGGGGCGGTCTACGAGCAGTACTTC.

This clone is hyperexpanded by share. CDR3 region: CASSPGTLEAFF. CDR3 nucleotide sequence: TGTGCCAGCAGCCCCGGGACTTTAGAAGCTTTCTTT. The chain employs TRBV5-6 and TRBJ1-1, with D possibly matching TRBD1 (5 bases). CDR3 length: 12 amino acids. Trimming shortened V by 4 bases and J by 8 bases, and 12 bases separated the two germline ends. Germline CDR1 reads SGHDT; CDR2 reads YYEEEE.

CDR3 nucleotides: TGTGCCAGCAGCCGAACACCGGGACCCAATGAAGCTTTCTTT. Amino acids: CASSRTPGPNEAFF. The V call is TRBV16, the J call TRBJ1-1; perhaps TRBD1 as D (5 bases). CDR3 length: 14 amino acids. The germline V gene encodes CDR1 KGHSY and CDR2 FQNENV. V dropped 4 bases and J dropped 7 bases, with 16 bases sitting between them.

The chain has TRBV28 and TRBJ1-3, with D maybe TRBD1 (5 bases). Germline V CDR1 and CDR2: MDHEN, SYDVKM. V lost 1 base and J lost 0, with 7 bases in between. The CDR3 runs 15 residues. Here the CDR3 reads CASSLLGVSGNTIYF. The CDR3 nucleotides read TGTGCCAGCAGTTTATTGGGGGTCTCTGGAAACACCATATATTTT.

The chain uses TRBV7-9 and TRBJ1-2; 8 bases are shared with TRBD1. V trimming: 5 bases; J trimming: 4 bases; junction bases outside the gene matches: 3. The CDR3 covers 13 residues. The germline V gene has CDR1 SEHNR and CDR2 FQNEAQ (reference sequence). The CDR3 here is CASSPTGGYGYTF. Here the CDR3 DNA reads TGTGCCAGCAGCCCCACAGGGGGCTATGGCTACACCTTC. The whole variable domain, filled in from reference TRBV7-9 and TRBJ1-2, reads DTGVSQNPRHKITKRGQNVTFRCDPISEHNRLYWYRQTLGQGPEFLTYFQNEAQLEKSRLLSDRFSAERPKGSFSTLEIQRTEQGDSAMYLCASSPTGGYGYTFGSGTRLTVV.

The chain combines TRBV10-3 with TRBJ2-7, with 9 nucleotides matching TRBD1. The CDR3 extends over 13 amino acids. J gave up 5 bases and V 6 bases, and 5 bases lay outside the gene matches. Germline loops: CDR1 ENHRY, CDR2 SYGVKD. CDR3: CAIRRDRVHEQYF. CDR3 DNA: TGTGCCATCAGGCGGGACAGGGTCCACGAGCAGTACTTC.

V gene TRBV28 combines with J gene TRBJ2-1, with TRBD1 matching over 8 bases. Germline V gene lookup returns CDR1 MDHEN and CDR2 SYDVKM. The CDR3 runs 15 residues. The V and J ends lost 4 bases and 7 bases, in that order; junction bases with no gene match: 9. The CDR3 bases are TGTGCCAGCAGTTCCCCCAGGGGGCAATCGAATGAGCAGTTCTTC. It codes for CASSSPRGQSNEQFF.

This chain joins TRBV4-3 and TRBJ2-7, with D possibly TRBD1 on 6 matching bases. V was shortened by 0 bases and J by 1 base, with 13 bases between the two germline ends. The CDR3 consists of 16 residues. CDR1 is LGHNA, CDR2 YSLEER, per germline. CDR3: CASSQDLAGVSYEQYF. For the CDR3, the DNA is TGCGCCAGCAGCCAAGATCTGGCAGGGGTATCCTACGAGCAGTACTTC.

This clone was observed a single time. The chain couples TRBV4-3 to TRBJ2-5, with a tentative D call TRBD1 (6 bases). Germline assignment: CDR1 LGHNA and CDR2 YSLEER. The CDR3 length is 13 residues. The ends were cut back, 3 bases at V and 5 bases at J, with 10 bases in the middle. The CDR3 here is CASSHPRGETQYF. CDR3 bases: TGCGCCAGCAGCCATCCAAGGGGGGAGACCCAGTACTTC.

The chain combines TRBV2 with TRBJ2-5; D is perhaps TRBD2 (6 bases). CDR3 size: 15 residues. The germline V gene encodes CDR1 SNHLY and CDR2 FYNNEI. The ends were cut back, 4 bases at V and 5 bases at J, with 17 bases in the middle. CDR3 sequence: CASSVGLARLETQYF. CDR3 nucleotides: TGTGCCAGCAGTGTTGGTCTAGCGAGATTGGAGACCCAGTACTTC.

The chain recombines TRBV27 with TRBJ2-7; 12 nucleotides agree with TRBD2. The CDR3 contains 16 residues. V shed 6 bases and J 1 base; nucleotides not matched to a gene: 7. Germline V lookup: CDR1 MNHEY, CDR2 SMNVEV (reference sequence). The CDR3 sequence is CASRAHGTSGSYEQYF. In DNA form, the CDR3 reads TGTGCCAGCAGGGCACACGGGACTAGCGGGTCCTACGAGCAGTACTTC.

This rearrangement joins TRBV10-2 to TRBJ2-6; maybe TRBD1 (5 bases). This CDR3 is 15 amino acids long. Trimming took off 7 bases at V and 1 base at J, with 11 bases between the two ends. Germline V gene sequence: CDR1 WSHSY, CDR2 SAAADI. The CDR3 loop is CASTDSGSGANVLTF. CDR3 in DNA: TGCGCCAGCACAGACTCAGGGTCTGGGGCCAACGTCCTGACTTTC.